The 18 T cell receptor beta chains in this list originate from one sample, sequenced in a study of CD8 T cells in Susac syndrome. Random-hexamer reverse transcription was applied to roughly 0.5 to 1 ug RNA. TCRdb ran MiXCR on the immunoSEQ multiplex PCR reads and lists one entry per CDR3 protein. The table records 170,000 or so distinct CDR3 sequences, approximately 96% of them present only once. The sample taken for sequencing was CD8+ T cells from PBMCs. These receptors were obtained from a human donor with multiple sclerosis.

J is TRBJ2-5 and V is TRBV7-9; D is possibly TRBD1 (5 bases). In germline, CDR1 is SEHNR, CDR2 FQNEAQ (reference sequence). The CDR3 contains 15 residues. Deletions cut 2 bases from V and 0 bases from J, with 10 bases between. The CDR3 sequence is CASSLRGQYQETQYF. In DNA form, the CDR3 reads TGTGCCAGCAGCTTAAGAGGACAATACCAAGAGACCCAGTACTTC. The variable domain in full, completed from reference TRBV7-9 and TRBJ2-5, reads DTGVSQNPRHKITKRGQNVTFRCDPISEHNRLYWYRQTLGQGPEFLTYFQNEAQLEKSRLLSDRFSAERPKGSFSTLEIQRTEQGDSAMYLCASSLRGQYQETQYFGPGTRLLVL.

V usage is TRBV30 and J usage is TRBJ1-1; 10 nucleotides match TRBD1. Germline CDR1 and CDR2: GTSNPN and SVGIG (reference sequence). J lost 3 bases, V lost 2 bases, and 3 bases had no gene match. This CDR3 is 14 amino acids long. CDR3 loop: CAWSKGQGDTEAFF. CDR3 bases: TGTGCCTGGAGTAAAGGACAGGGGGACACTGAAGCTTTCTTT.

The chain recombines TRBV11-2 with TRBJ2-1, with TRBD2 matching over 9 bases. The CDR3 loop spans 15 amino acids. CDR1 is SGHAT and CDR2 is FQNNGV in the germline V gene. V dropped 4 bases and J dropped 7; count of bases not matched to a gene: 8. CDR3 protein: CASSSLAGSANEQFF. Written as DNA, the CDR3 is TGTGCCAGCAGCTCGCTAGCGGGGAGTGCAAATGAGCAGTTCTTC.

The rearrangement uses TRBV5-1 and TRBJ2-7; D perhaps matches TRBD1 (6 bases). There are 13 residues in the CDR3. In germline, CDR1 is SGHRS, CDR2 YFSETQ. V lost 2 bases to trimming and J lost 3 bases, with 9 bases between them. In nucleotides, the CDR3 is TGCGCCAGCAGCTTTCGACAGGACTACGAGCAGTACTTC. Residues: CASSFRQDYEQYF.

The chain links TRBV7-9 to TRBJ2-1; unclear D gene. The germline gives CDR1 SEHNR, CDR2 FQNEAQ (reference sequence). This CDR3 comprises 12 residues. Trimming left V 2 bases short and J 7 bases short, with 6 bases between. CDR3 bases: TGTGCCAGCAGCTTACAGCCTAATGAGCAGTTCTTC. Protein product: CASSLQPNEQFF.

V is TRBV27 and J is TRBJ2-3; the D gene is possibly TRBD1 (5 bases). The V end was cut by 5 bases, the J end by 9 bases, with 15 bases between. From germline, CDR1 is MNHEY and CDR2 SMNVEV (reference sequence). The CDR3 is made up of 13 amino acids. This chain's CDR3 is CASSPRLKGTQYF. DNA for the CDR3: TGTGCCAGCAGTCCTCGGTTAAAGGGGACGCAGTATTTT.

This clonotype was found a few times. The chain links TRBV27 to TRBJ1-2; 10 bases are shared with TRBD1. Germline V gene data show CDR1 as MNHEY and CDR2 as SMNVEV (reference sequence). CDR3 length equals 14 residues. V shed 8 bases, J shed 4 bases, and the junction held 7 bases outside the gene matches. The CDR3 nucleotides are TGTGCCAGCGCTCCGGGACAGGGGTTCTATGGCTACACCTTC. Protein: CASAPGQGFYGYTF.

V gene TRBV20-1 combines with J gene TRBJ1-2, with 7 bases aligning to TRBD1. This CDR3 spans 13 amino acids. CDR1 is DFQATT and CDR2 is SNEGSKA in the germline V gene (reference sequence). With V trimmed by 2 bases and J by 3 bases, 3 bases remained unmatched. CDR3 sequence: CSARPGTDYGYTF. CDR3 DNA: TGCAGTGCTAGACCAGGGACAGACTATGGCTACACCTTC.

The genes are TRBV27 and TRBJ1-2; TRBD1 matches 12 bases. This CDR3 is 17 amino acids long. Unmatched junction bases numbered 4, after V lost 2 bases and J lost 0 bases. Germline lookup yields CDR1 MNHEY and CDR2 SMNVEV (reference sequence). Here the CDR3 DNA reads TGTGCCAGCAGTTTAGTGGGACAGGGGGCGTCTAACTATGGCTACACCTTC. It translates to CASSLVGQGASNYGYTF.

The gene calls are TRBV4-1 and TRBJ1-1; D might be TRBD1 (6 bases). V was shortened by 0 bases and J by 1 base, with 18 bases between the two germline ends. CDR1 MGHRA and CDR2 YSYEKL come from the germline V gene. The CDR3 totals 18 residues. The CDR3 loop reads CASSQDNGQGYRNTEAFF. The DNA of the CDR3 is TGCGCCAGCAGCCAAGATAACGGCCAGGGGTATCGGAACACTGAAGCTTTCTTT.

The V and J genes are TRBV29-1 and TRBJ2-7; 9 positions agree with TRBD1. Trimming at V came to 7 bases and at J to 7 bases, leaving 11 bases not matched to a gene. The CDR3 extends over 13 amino acids. CDR1 SQVTM and CDR2 ANQGSEA come from the germline V gene. The CDR3 sequence: CSATGQGSGEQYF. The CDR3 region has the DNA TGCAGCGCCACGGGACAGGGATCTGGAGAGCAGTACTTC.

The genes are TRBV7-9 and TRBJ1-2, with D possibly TRBD1 on 5 matching bases. Trimming removed 7 bases at V and 8 bases at J, with 20 bases between. CDR1 is SEHNR, CDR2 FQNEAQ, per germline (reference sequence). There are 14 residues in the CDR3. In DNA, the CDR3 is TGTGCCAGCACCCCCAGGGCAGATGCCTTCGGCTACACCTTC. Residues: CASTPRADAFGYTF.

The chain has TRBV7-2 and TRBJ2-7; maybe TRBD2 (6 bases). Germline CDR1 and CDR2: SGHTA and FQGNSA. V was trimmed by 5 bases and J by 1 base, leaving 18 bases between them. The CDR3 extends over 16 amino acids. The CDR3 spells CASSGGSGQRSYEQYF. Here the CDR3 DNA reads TGTGCCAGCAGCGGGGGGAGCGGCCAAAGGTCCTACGAGCAGTACTTC.

This chain links TRBV19 with TRBJ2-7; TRBD1 agrees at 10 bases. The CDR3 sequence is 12 residues long. After removal of 5 bases from V and 11 bases from J, the junction contained 6 bases not matched to a gene. Per the germline V gene, CDR1 is LNHDA and CDR2 is SQIVND (reference sequence). The CDR3 region is CASSPGQGPEYF. The CDR3 DNA reads TGTGCCAGTAGTCCGGGACAGGGGCCGGAGTACTTC.

This chain joins TRBV20-1 and TRBJ2-3; 14 bases align to TRBD2. CDR1 DFQATT and CDR2 SNEGSKA come from the germline V gene (reference sequence). The junction had 11 bases not matched to a gene; V was cut back by 6 bases and J by 3 bases. The CDR3 extends over 17 amino acids. CDR3 nucleotides: TGCAGTGCCACGGGACTAGCGGGAGATGGGCGAACAGATACGCAGTATTTT. Translation gives CSATGLAGDGRTDTQYF.

J is TRBJ2-1 and V is TRBV13; D ambiguous. CDR3 length equals 14 residues. In germline, CDR1 is PRHDT, CDR2 FYEKMQ (reference sequence). With 5 bases removed from V and 2 bases from J, the gap between germline ends came to 10 bases. The CDR3 sequence is CASSAPQTYNEQFF. The CDR3 DNA sequence: TGTGCCAGCAGCGCCCCACAAACCTACAATGAGCAGTTCTTC.

This chain uses TRBV12-5 with TRBJ1-5, with 8 bases lining up with TRBD1. Germline loops: CDR1 LGHNT, CDR2 FRNRAP. The junction had 1 base not matched to a gene; V was cut back by 1 base and J by 2 bases. The CDR3 runs to 15 residues. The CDR3, as DNA: TGTGCTAGTGGTTTGGCAGGGGGCGGCAATCAGCCCCAGCATTTT. Translating it yields CASGLAGGGNQPQHF.

The V and J genes are TRBV30 and TRBJ2-5, with D possibly being TRBD2 (6 bases). The CDR3 consists of 12 residues. V lost 4 bases to trimming and J lost 7 bases, with 13 bases between them. The germline V gene encodes CDR1 GTSNPN and CDR2 SVGIG (reference sequence). CDR3 in amino acids: CAWMPGELTQYF. CDR3 nucleotides: TGTGCCTGGATGCCGGGGGAACTGACCCAGTACTTC.